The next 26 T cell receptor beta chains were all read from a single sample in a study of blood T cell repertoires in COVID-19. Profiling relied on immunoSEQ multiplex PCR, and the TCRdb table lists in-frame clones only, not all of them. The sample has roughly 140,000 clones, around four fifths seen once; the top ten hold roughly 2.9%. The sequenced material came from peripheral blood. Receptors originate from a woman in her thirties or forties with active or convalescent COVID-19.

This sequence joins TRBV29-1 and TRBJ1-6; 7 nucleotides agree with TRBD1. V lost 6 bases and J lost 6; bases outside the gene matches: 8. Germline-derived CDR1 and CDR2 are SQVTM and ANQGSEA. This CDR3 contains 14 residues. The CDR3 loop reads CSVRAGQTNSPLHF. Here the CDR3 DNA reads TGCAGCGTCCGCGCGGGACAGACTAATTCACCCCTCCACTTT.

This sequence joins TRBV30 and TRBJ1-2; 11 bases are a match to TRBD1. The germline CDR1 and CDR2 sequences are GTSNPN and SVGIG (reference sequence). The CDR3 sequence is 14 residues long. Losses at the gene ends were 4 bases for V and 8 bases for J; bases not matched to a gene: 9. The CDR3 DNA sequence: TGTGCCTGGACCAGGGCCGGGACAGGGGGAGGCTACACCTTC. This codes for CAWTRAGTGGGYTF.

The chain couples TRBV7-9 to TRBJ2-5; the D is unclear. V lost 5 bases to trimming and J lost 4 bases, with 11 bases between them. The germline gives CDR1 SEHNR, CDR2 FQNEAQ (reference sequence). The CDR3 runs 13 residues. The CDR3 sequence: CASSVTRVETQYF. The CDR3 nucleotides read TGTGCCAGCAGCGTTACCCGGGTAGAGACCCAGTACTTC.

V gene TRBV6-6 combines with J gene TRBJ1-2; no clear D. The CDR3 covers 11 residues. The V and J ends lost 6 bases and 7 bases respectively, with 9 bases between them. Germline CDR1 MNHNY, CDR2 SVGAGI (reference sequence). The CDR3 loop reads CASSAAVGYTF. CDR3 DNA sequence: TGTGCCAGCAGCGCGGCGGTTGGCTACACCTTC.

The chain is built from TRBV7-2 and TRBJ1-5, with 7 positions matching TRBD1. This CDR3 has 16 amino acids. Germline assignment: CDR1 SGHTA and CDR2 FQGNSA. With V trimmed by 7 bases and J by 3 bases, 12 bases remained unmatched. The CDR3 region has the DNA TGTGCCAGCACCCAACAGGGGAACAGGAACAATCAGCCCCAGCATTTT. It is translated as CASTQQGNRNNQPQHF.

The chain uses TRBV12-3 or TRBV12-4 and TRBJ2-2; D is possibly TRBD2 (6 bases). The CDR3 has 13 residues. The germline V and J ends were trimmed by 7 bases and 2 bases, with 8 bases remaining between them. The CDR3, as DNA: TGTGCCAGCAAAGCGGGCAACACCGGGGAGCTGTTTTTT. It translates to CASKAGNTGELFF.

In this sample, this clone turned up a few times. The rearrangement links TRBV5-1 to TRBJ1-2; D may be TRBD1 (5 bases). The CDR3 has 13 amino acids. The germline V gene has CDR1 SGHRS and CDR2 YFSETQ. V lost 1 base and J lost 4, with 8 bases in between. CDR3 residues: CASSLWGLYGYTF. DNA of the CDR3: TGCGCCAGCAGCTTGTGGGGCCTCTATGGCTACACCTTC.

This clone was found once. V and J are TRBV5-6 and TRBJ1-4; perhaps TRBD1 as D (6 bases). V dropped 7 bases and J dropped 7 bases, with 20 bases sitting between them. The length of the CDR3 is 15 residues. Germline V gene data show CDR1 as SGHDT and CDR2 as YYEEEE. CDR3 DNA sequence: TGTGCCAGCGGATATCGAACAGGGATTGGTGAAAAACTGTTTTTT. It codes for CASGYRTGIGEKLFF. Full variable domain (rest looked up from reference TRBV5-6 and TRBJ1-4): DAGVTQSPTHLIKTRGQQVTLRCSPKSGHDTVSWYQQALGQGPQFIFQYYEEEERQRGNFPDRFSGHQFPNYSSELNVNALLLGDSALYLCASGYRTGIGEKLFFGSGTQLSVL.

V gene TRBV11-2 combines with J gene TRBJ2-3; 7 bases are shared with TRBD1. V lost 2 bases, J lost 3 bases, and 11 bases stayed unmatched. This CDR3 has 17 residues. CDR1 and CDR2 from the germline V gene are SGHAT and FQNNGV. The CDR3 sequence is CASSLLATGLFTDTQYF. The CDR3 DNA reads TGTGCCAGCAGCTTATTGGCGACAGGGCTTTTTACAGATACGCAGTATTTT.

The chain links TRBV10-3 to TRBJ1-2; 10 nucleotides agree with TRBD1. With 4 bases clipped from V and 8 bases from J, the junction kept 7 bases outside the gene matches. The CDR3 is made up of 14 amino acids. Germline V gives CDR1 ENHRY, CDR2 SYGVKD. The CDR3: CAISAGTGEGGYTF. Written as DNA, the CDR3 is TGTGCCATCAGTGCGGGGACAGGGGAAGGGGGCTACACCTTC.

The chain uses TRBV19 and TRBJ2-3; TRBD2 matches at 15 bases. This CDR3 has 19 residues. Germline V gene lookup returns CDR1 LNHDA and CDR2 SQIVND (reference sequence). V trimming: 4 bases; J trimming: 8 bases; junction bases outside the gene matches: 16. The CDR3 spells CASSSQASGLAGGRGTQYF. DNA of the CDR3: TGTGCCAGTAGTAGCCAGGCATCGGGACTAGCGGGAGGCCGGGGTACGCAGTATTTT.

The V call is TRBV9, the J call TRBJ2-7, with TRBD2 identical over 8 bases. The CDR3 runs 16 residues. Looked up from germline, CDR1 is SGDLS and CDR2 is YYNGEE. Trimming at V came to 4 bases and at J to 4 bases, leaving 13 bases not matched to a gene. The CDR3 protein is CASSLTGTSPEYEQYF. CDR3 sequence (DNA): TGTGCCAGCAGCCTTACCGGGACTAGTCCGGAATACGAGCAGTACTTC. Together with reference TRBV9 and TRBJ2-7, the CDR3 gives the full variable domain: DSGVTQTPKHLITATGQRVTLRCSPRSGDLSVYWYQQSLDQGLQFLIQYYNGEERAKGNILERFSAQQFPDLHSELNLSSLELGDSALYFCASSLTGTSPEYEQYFGPGTRLTVT.

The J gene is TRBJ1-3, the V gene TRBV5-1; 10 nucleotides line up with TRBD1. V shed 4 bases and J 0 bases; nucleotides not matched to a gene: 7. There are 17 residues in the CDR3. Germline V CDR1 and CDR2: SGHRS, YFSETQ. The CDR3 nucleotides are TGCGCCAGCAGCGCGGACAGGGGGGGAAGCTCTGGAAACACCATATATTTT. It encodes CASSADRGGSSGNTIYF.

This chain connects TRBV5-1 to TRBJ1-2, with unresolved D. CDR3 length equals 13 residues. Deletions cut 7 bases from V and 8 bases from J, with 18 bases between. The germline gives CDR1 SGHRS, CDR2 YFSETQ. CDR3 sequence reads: CASDPDGLLGYTF. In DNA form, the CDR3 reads TGCGCCAGCGATCCAGATGGGCTTTTAGGCTACACCTTC. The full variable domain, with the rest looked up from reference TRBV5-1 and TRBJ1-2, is KAGVTQTPRYLIKTRGQQVTLSCSPISGHRSVSWYQQTPGQGLQFLFEYFSETQRNKGNFPGRFSGRQFSNSRSEMNVSTLELGDSALYLCASDPDGLLGYTFGSGTRLTVV.

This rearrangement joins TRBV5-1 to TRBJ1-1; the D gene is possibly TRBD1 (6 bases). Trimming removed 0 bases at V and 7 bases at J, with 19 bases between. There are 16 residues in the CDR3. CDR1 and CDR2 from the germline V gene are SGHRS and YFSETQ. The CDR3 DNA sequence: TGCGCCAGCAGCTTGGCCGGACAGACCCGAACTAATGAAGCTTTCTTT. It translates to CASSLAGQTRTNEAFF. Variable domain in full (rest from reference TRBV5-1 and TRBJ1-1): KAGVTQTPRYLIKTRGQQVTLSCSPISGHRSVSWYQQTPGQGLQFLFEYFSETQRNKGNFPGRFSGRQFSNSRSEMNVSTLELGDSALYLCASSLAGQTRTNEAFFGQGTRLTVV.

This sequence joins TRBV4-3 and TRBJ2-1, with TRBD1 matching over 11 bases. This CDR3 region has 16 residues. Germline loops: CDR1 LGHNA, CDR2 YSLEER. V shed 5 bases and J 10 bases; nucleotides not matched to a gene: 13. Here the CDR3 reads CASSINRDRGIGEQFF. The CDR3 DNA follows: TGCGCCAGCAGCATAAACCGGGACAGGGGGATCGGGGAGCAGTTCTTC.

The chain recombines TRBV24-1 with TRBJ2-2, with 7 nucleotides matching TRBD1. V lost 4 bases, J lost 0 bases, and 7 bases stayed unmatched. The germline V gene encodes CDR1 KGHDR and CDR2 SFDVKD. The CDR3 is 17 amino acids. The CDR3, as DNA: TGTGCCACCAGTGAAGACAGGGTAAGCCCGAACACCGGGGAGCTGTTTTTT. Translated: CATSEDRVSPNTGELFF.

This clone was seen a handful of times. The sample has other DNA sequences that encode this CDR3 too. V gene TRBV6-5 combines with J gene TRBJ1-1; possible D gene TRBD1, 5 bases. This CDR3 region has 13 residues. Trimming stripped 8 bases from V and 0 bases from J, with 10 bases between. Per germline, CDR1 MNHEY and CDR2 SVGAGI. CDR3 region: CASRRDLNTEAFF. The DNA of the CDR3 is TGTGCCAGCCGACGGGACTTGAACACTGAAGCTTTCTTT.

The CDR3 here is CASSGPGLFYEQYF. CDR3 nucleotides: TGTGCCAGCAGCGGACCGGGACTCTTCTACGAGCAGTACTTC. V and J are TRBV5-6 and TRBJ2-7, with D possibly matching TRBD2 (6 bases). The CDR3 extends over 14 amino acids. V lost 4 bases, J lost 3 bases, and 14 bases lay in between. Germline lookup yields CDR1 SGHDT and CDR2 YYEEEE.

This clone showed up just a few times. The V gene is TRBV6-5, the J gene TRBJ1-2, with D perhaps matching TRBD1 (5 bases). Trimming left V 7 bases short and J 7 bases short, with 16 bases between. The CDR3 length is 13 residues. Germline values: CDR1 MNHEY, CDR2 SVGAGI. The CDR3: CASNSQGFGGYTF. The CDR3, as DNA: TGTGCCAGCAATTCCCAGGGATTCGGTGGCTACACCTTC.

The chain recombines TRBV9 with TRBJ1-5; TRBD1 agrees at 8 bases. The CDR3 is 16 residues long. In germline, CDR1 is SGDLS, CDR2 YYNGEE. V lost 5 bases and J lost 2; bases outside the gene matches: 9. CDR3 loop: CASSNDRGGGNQPQHF. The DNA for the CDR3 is TGTGCCAGCAGTAACGACAGGGGAGGAGGCAATCAGCCCCAGCATTTT.

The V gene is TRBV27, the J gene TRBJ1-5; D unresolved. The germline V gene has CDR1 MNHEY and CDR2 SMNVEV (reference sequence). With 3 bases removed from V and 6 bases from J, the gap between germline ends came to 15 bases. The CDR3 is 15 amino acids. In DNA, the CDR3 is TGTGCCAGCAGTTTCACGGCGGCCAATGGTCAGCCCCAGCATTTT. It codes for CASSFTAANGQPQHF.

The CDR3 protein is CASSLGTSGVNTGELFF. In nucleotides, the CDR3 is TGTGCCAGCAGCTTAGGGACTAGCGGGGTGAACACCGGGGAGCTGTTTTTT. This chain connects TRBV11-2 to TRBJ2-2; 12 bases map to TRBD2. The CDR3 runs 17 residues. Germline lookup yields CDR1 SGHAT and CDR2 FQNNGV. The ends lost 1 base at V and 1 base at J; junction bases unmatched: 1.

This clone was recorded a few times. The CDR3, as DNA: TGTGCCAGCAGAAGGGGGCAGGGATCGGCCGGCTACACCTTC. As protein: CASRRGQGSAGYTF. The chain employs TRBV28 and TRBJ1-2, with 7 bases identical to TRBD1. Germline-derived CDR1 and CDR2 are MDHEN and SYDVKM. The length of the CDR3 is 14 residues. V was clipped by 6 bases and J by 8 bases; unmatched bases: 12.

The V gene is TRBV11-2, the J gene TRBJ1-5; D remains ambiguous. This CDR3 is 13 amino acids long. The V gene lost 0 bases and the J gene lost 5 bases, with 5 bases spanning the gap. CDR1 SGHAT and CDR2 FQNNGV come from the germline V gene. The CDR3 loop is CASSLDLDQPQHF. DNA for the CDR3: TGTGCCAGCAGCTTAGATTTAGATCAGCCCCAGCATTTT.

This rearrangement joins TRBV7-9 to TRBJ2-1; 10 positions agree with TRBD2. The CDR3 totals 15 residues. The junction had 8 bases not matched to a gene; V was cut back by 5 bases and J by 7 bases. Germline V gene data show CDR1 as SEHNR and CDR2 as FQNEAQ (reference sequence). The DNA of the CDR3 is TGTGCCAGCAGCGCCACTAGCGGGGCTTATAATGAGCAGTTCTTC. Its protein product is CASSATSGAYNEQFF.